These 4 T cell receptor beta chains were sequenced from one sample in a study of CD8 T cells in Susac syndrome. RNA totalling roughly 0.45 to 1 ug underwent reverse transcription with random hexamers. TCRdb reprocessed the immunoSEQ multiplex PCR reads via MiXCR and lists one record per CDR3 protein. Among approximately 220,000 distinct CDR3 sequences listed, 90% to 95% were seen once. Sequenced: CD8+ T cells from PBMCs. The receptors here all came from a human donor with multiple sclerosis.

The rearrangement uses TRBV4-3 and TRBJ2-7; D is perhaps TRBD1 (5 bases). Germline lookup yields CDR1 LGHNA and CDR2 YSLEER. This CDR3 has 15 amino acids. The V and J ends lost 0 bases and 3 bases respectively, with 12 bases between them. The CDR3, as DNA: TGCGCCAGCAGCCAAGATAGGGGCTCCTTCTACGAGCAGTACTTC. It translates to CASSQDRGSFYEQYF.

DNA for the CDR3: TGTGCCAGCGGGAGGGTCTCCTACAATGAGCAGTTCTTC. Residues: CASGRVSYNEQFF. The J gene is TRBJ2-1, the V gene TRBV12-3 or TRBV12-4; 7 bases fit TRBD2. This CDR3 has 13 amino acids. V was clipped by 8 bases and J by 0 bases; unmatched bases: 1.

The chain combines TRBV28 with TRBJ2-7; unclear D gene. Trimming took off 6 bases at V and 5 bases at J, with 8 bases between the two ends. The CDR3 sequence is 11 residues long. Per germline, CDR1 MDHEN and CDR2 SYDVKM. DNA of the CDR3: TGTGCCAGCAGCTCGGGTGACGAGCAGTACTTC. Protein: CASSSGDEQYF.

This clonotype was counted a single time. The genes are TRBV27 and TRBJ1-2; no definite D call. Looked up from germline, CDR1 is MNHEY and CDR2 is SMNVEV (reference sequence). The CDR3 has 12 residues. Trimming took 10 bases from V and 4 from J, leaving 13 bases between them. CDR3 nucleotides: TGTGCCACCCGAGACCCGGGCTATGGCTACACCTTC. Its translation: CATRDPGYGYTF.